A selection of T cell receptor beta chains follows, all from one sample in a study of post-analysis software for immune sequencing data. TCRdb analysed the PCR reads with MiXCR anew, one entry per CDR3 protein. The sample includes about 800,000 distinct CDR3 sequences, approximately 30% of them seen just once. The material sequenced was blood. These receptors all stem from a girl between 5 and 17 years old with multiple sclerosis. CDR3s leave out the opening cysteine and the closing phenylalanine or tryptophan. Each record gives: J gene, V gene, CDR3 protein.

>TRBJ2-7|TRBV6-1
ASTVLAGGPSYEQY
>TRBJ2-1|TRBV5-6
ASSFVGLYNEQF
>TRBJ2-1|TRBV5-5
ASSFPSGGTGSF
>TRBJ1-5|TRBV6-5
ASRGLHTGQPQH
>TRBJ2-1|TRBV28
ASSQPGLAGGSHEQF
>TRBJ1-4|TRBV11-2
ASSTLGVPNEKLF
>TRBJ1-2|TRBV11-2
ASSPDFNYGYT
>TRBJ2-3|TRBV27
ASMRAGTDTQY
>TRBJ2-1|TRBV27
ASSLSGTSFYNEQF
>TRBJ1-1|TRBV12-3/TRBV12-4
ASSPTGTANTEAF
>TRBJ1-5|TRBV15
ATGSDRGRSNQPQH
>TRBJ2-1|TRBV11-2
ASSLAASYNEQF
>TRBJ1-1|TRBV24-1
ATRSGGEAF
>TRBJ2-7|TRBV5-1
ASSLRRDSGATYEQY
>TRBJ2-3|TRBV18
ASSPGGRATDTQY
>TRBJ1-2|TRBV6-5
ASSYSKGRGSHGYT
>TRBJ2-2|TRBV6-5
ASSYSPPGLGTGELF
>TRBJ2-3|TRBV29-1
SAVGTSGSTDTQY
>TRBJ1-4|TRBV29-1
SAWGQRNEKLF
>TRBJ2-1|TRBV20-1
SARRQGYNEQF
>TRBJ2-7|TRBV10-3
AISQTSGQYEQY
>TRBJ2-6|TRBV12-3/TRBV12-4
ASSAHGQGVSGANVLT
>TRBJ2-2|TRBV12-3/TRBV12-4
ASSPSGRGRRVGELF
>TRBJ2-2|TRBV4-1
ASSQVVAGVNTGELF
>TRBJ2-5|TRBV27
ASSPWTPGETQY
>TRBJ2-1|TRBV7-9
ASSLGTDPEQF
>TRBJ2-2|TRBV6-5
ASSYSSGSATGELF
>TRBJ1-5|TRBV20-1
SAKPTAVLGPQH
>TRBJ2-1|TRBV12-5
ASGFGFPGLSDEQF
>TRBJ1-5|TRBV18
ASEGSNQPQH
>TRBJ2-1|TRBV5-1
ASGGASSYNEQF
>TRBJ2-7|TRBV4-3
ASSQAPGTTYEQY
>TRBJ2-5|TRBV6-6
ASSYDPGGSIETQY
>TRBJ1-5|TRBV20-1
SARMEGQHNQPQH
>TRBJ2-5|TRBV5-5
ASSSLTGGPQKTQY
>TRBJ2-7|TRBV20-1
SASGLASAYEQY
>TRBJ2-6|TRBV29-1
SVELRDRGASSGANVRT
>TRBJ2-3|TRBV11-2
ASSPQPRGSTDTQY
>TRBJ1-6|TRBV18
ASSPAGTGDSPLH
>TRBJ1-2|TRBV29-1
SVERQGDYGYT
>TRBJ2-7|TRBV20-1
SARGASGSSYEQY
>TRBJ2-1|TRBV20-1
SARDGSGFSYNEQF